What follows describes a single TCR beta chain. This clonotype was seen many times. Its antigen remains undetermined. The sample holds no much larger clone one base away, and base qualities are not on file. This sample stems from a study of response to subunit inactivated influenza vaccine (dated by TCRdb to 2016 to 2019). Study-wide context: Deep quantitative profiling of the T cell receptor repertoire was used in the study to follow responses to a trivalent subunit inactivated influenza vaccine.

Reading the germline V gene gives CDR1 SQVTM and CDR2 ANQGSEA. V is reduced by 7 bases and J by 8 bases, leaving a spacing of 18 bases between them. Its CDR3 holds 13 amino acids, cysteine through phenylalanine. Of all the DNA, just the CDR3 is kept, 39 bases in frame from base 1. Findings and caveats that apply to the study as a whole: It was suggested by the authors that each seasonal influenza vaccination may recruit only a limited number of new T cells.

Libraries were made using RT-PCR. Instrument used: Illumina HiSeq 2500. The public reads were reanalyzed by TCRdb: fastp trimming at Q25, MiXCR alignment, in-frame beta chains only. CDR3 protein duplicates are merged, each entry listing the most common genes and DNA. This sample has hundreds of thousands of distinct CDR3 sequences in its table, and approximately 14% of those were observed once. The ten biggest clones cover 6% to 9.5% of the sample. The chain employs TRBV29-1 and TRBJ2-1; a weak D assignment points to TRBD2 (6 bases agree). Sequencing used PBMCs from blood, obtained 14 days before vaccination. The receptor was isolated from a man over 45 who received an inactivated influenza vaccine. Donor details come from another sample of the same person, matched by shared clones. The bases read TGCAGCGGGAGGGTAGGAGGGTGGGATGAGCAGTTCTTC. The resulting protein is CSGRVGGWDEQFF.